This entry is about one T cell receptor (beta chain). The sample comes from a study of blood T cell repertoires in COVID-19. Germline-derived CDR1 and CDR2 are SGHKS and YYEKEE (reference sequence). V lost 4 bases to trimming and J lost 4 bases; unmatched junction nucleotides: 9. The CDR3 has 16 residues. Methods used by the authors: Reference gene primer amplification gave estimated nucleated cell counts. Repertoires were generated with immunoSEQ multiplex PCR, while TCRdb's copy carries only in-frame clones and drops some. For V, J and clone size, that table is used; D and trimming come from the DNA. The table lists around 470,000 clones, roughly 89% of them singletons.

This chain joins TRBV5-5 and TRBJ1-3; TRBD1 agrees at 9 bases. This receptor was identified in a man aged 18-30 years with COVID-19, enrolled during active disease. Sequences were obtained from peripheral blood. The CDR3 sequence is CASSVRPGQGGNTIYF. Written as DNA, the CDR3 is TGTGCCAGCAGCGTGAGGCCGGGACAGGGAGGAAACACCATATATTTT.